The next 6 T cell receptor beta chains were all read from a single sample in a study of read filtering for tumor transcriptome and immune sequencing. The library was built from about 0.4 ug RNA with molecular barcoded adaptors for alpha/delta and beta/gamma chains. TCRdb redid the calling of the reads with MiXCR, one entry per CDR3 protein. The sample contains 42,000 or so distinct CDR3 sequences, about an eighth of which appear only once. Sequencing used a population of CD138-negative cells sorted from bone marrow. The receptors stem from a donor at least 40 years old with multiple myeloma.

To note about this clonotype: This likely traces to a read error, being one base from a far larger clone. This chain joins TRBV7-2 and TRBJ1-6; D is uncertain. The DNA end is more similar to TRBJ1-1, so the J call may be wrong. CDR1 and CDR2 from the germline V gene are SGHTA and FQGNSA. The CDR3 loop spans 13 amino acids. The chain's CDR3 is CVSSPTGSPEAFF. The CDR3 DNA follows: TGTGTCAGCAGCCCCACTGGCAGCCCTGAAGCTTTCTTT.

This clonotype was counted many times. V gene TRBV3-1 combines with J gene TRBJ2-7; D is ambiguous. Germline CDR1 is LGHDT and CDR2 is YNNKEL (reference sequence). The CDR3 length is 15 residues. V dropped 0 bases and J dropped 0 bases, with 9 bases sitting between them. The CDR3 DNA reads as TGTGCCAGCAGCCAAGACCTGGAAAGCTCCTACGAGCAGTACTTC. Protein sequence: CASSQDLESSYEQYF.

This clonotype was counted many times. This chain links TRBV5-1 with TRBJ2-1; the D gene is possibly TRBD2 (6 bases). This CDR3 comprises 15 residues. V gave up 1 base and J gave up 5 bases, with 13 bases separating them. Germline CDR1 is SGHRS and CDR2 is YFSETQ. DNA for the CDR3: TGCGCCAGCAGCTTGAGGGCGGGAAACAACAATGAGCAGTTCTTC. The encoded protein is CASSLRAGNNNEQFF.

This clonotype was counted ten times or more. CDR3 nucleotides: TGTGCCAGCAGCTTAGGAACCCGAAGGGCTCGGGCCGGGGAGCTGTTTTTT. Amino acids: CASSLGTRRARAGELFF. V is TRBV7-6 and J is TRBJ2-2; D remains ambiguous. CDR1 and CDR2 from the germline V gene are SGHVS and FNYEAQ. The CDR3 runs to 17 residues. Trimming took off 1 base at V and 6 bases at J, with 18 bases between the two ends.

This clonotype appeared many times. The genes are TRBV5-1 and TRBJ2-5, with 7 nucleotides matching TRBD1. The CDR3 is 15 amino acids. The germline V gene encodes CDR1 SGHRS and CDR2 YFSETQ. V shed 0 bases and J 2 bases; nucleotides not matched to a gene: 4. DNA for the CDR3: TGCGCCAGCAGCTTGGGGCAGGGGGTACAAGAGACCCAGTACTTC. Translated: CASSLGQGVQETQYF.

This clonotype was counted many times. This sequence joins TRBV5-4 and TRBJ1-1; D perhaps matches TRBD1 (5 bases). Per germline, CDR1 SGHNT and CDR2 YYREEE (reference sequence). This CDR3 is built from 15 residues. Between the trimmed V and J ends, which lost 4 bases and 0 bases, there was a span of 13 bases. The CDR3, as DNA: TGTGCCAGCAGCCGTGAAGGGGTAATGAACACTGAAGCTTTCTTT. It is translated as CASSREGVMNTEAFF.